A single sample gave rise to the 29 T cell receptor beta chains below, sequenced in a study of PD-1 blockade in classical Hodgkin lymphoma. Generated by immunoSEQ multiplex PCR, the TCRdb table keeps only in-frame clones and is missing some. The repertoire consists of 10,000 to 15,000 clones, with 65% to 80% occurring once and the leading ten covering roughly a quarter. Relapse was seen in all patients after autologous stem cell transplantation, and brentuximab vedotin exposure was variable. From thawed PBMCs, CD8+ T cells were isolated by magnetic negative selection. This sample comprised CD8+ T cells from blood, obtained at baseline. Receptors were obtained from a human donor with classical Hodgkin lymphoma.

V gene TRBV7-8 combines with J gene TRBJ1-1; TRBD1 aligns across 10 bases. Germline V lookup: CDR1 SGHVS, CDR2 FQNEAQ. This CDR3 has 16 residues. J was trimmed by 6 bases and V by 7 bases; bases with no gene match: 14. DNA for the CDR3: TGTGCCAGCACCCCAATTCGCCCGGGACAGGGGCCTGAAGCTTTCTTT. Its translation: CASTPIRPGQGPEAFF.

V is TRBV29-1 and J is TRBJ2-2, with D uncertain. The CDR3 spans 11 residues. Deletions cut 5 bases from V and 3 bases from J, with 4 bases between. The V gene's germline CDR1 is SQVTM and CDR2 ANQGSEA. CDR3: CSVRYTGELFF. The CDR3 coding sequence is TGCAGCGTTAGATACACCGGGGAGCTGTTTTTT.

This chain joins TRBV2 and TRBJ2-5; tentative D call: TRBD1 (6 bases). The CDR3 contains 13 residues. V was shortened by 7 bases and J by 4 bases, with 13 bases between the two germline ends. The germline gives CDR1 SNHLY, CDR2 FYNNEI. CDR3 sequence reads: CASIRGMGETQYF. Here the CDR3 DNA reads TGTGCCAGCATTAGGGGGATGGGAGAGACCCAGTACTTC.

The CDR3 region is CSVGMGAGVTEAFF. In nucleotides, the CDR3 is TGCAGCGTTGGGATGGGGGCGGGGGTCACTGAAGCTTTCTTT. This sequence joins TRBV29-1 and TRBJ1-1; a weak D match, TRBD1 (6 bases). The germline gives CDR1 SQVTM, CDR2 ANQGSEA. The V gene lost 4 bases and the J gene lost 4 bases, with 16 bases spanning the gap. The CDR3 contains 14 residues.

The genes are TRBV11-2 and TRBJ2-1; D is possibly TRBD1 (5 bases). V lost 0 bases and J lost 5, with 11 bases in between. From germline, CDR1 is SGHAT and CDR2 FQNNGV. The CDR3 runs to 15 residues. CDR3 bases: TGTGCCAGCAGCTTAGAGTGGGGCTACAACAATGAGCAGTTCTTC. This translates into CASSLEWGYNNEQFF.

The V gene is TRBV7-9, the J gene TRBJ2-1; TRBD1 might be the D (5 bases). CDR1 is SEHNR, CDR2 FQNEAQ, per germline (reference sequence). The CDR3 is 14 residues long. V was cut by 5 bases and J by 3 bases, with 11 bases left in between. In nucleotides, the CDR3 is TGTGCCAGCAGCGACGGACACCGCTACAATGAGCAGTTCTTC. Protein product: CASSDGHRYNEQFF. The full variable domain, rest sourced from reference TRBV7-9 and TRBJ2-1, is DTGVSQNPRHKITKRGQNVTFRCDPISEHNRLYWYRQTLGQGPEFLTYFQNEAQLEKSRLLSDRFSAERPKGSFSTLEIQRTEQGDSAMYLCASSDGHRYNEQFFGPGTRLTVL.

The genes are TRBV15 and TRBJ2-7; no definite D call. Looked up from germline, CDR1 is LNHNV and CDR2 is YYDKDF (reference sequence). V was pared by 0 bases and J by 9 bases, with 18 bases between. This CDR3 spans 15 amino acids. CDR3 coding DNA: TGTGCCACCAGCAGAGATCGGACCAAGAACGCAGGGCAGTACTTC. It specifies CATSRDRTKNAGQYF. Full variable domain (rest looked up from reference TRBV15 and TRBJ2-7): DAMVIQNPRYQVTQFGKPVTLSCSQTLNHNVMYWYQQKSSQAPKLLFHYYDKDFNNEADTPDNFQSRRPNTSFCFLDIRSPGLGDTAMYLCATSRDRTKNAGQYFGPGTRLTVT.

This sequence joins TRBV4-1 and TRBJ2-3, with D perhaps being TRBD1 or TRBD2 (5 bases each). Trimming pared 0 bases from V and 2 bases from J, leaving 15 bases between. Germline V gene lookup returns CDR1 MGHRA and CDR2 YSYEKL. The CDR3 is made up of 17 amino acids. DNA of the CDR3: TGCGCCAGCAGCCAAGATCCTCGGGGCCCATCCACAGATACGCAGTATTTT. Its translation is CASSQDPRGPSTDTQYF.

The V gene is TRBV9, the J gene TRBJ2-7, with TRBD2 matching 7 bases. CDR3 length: 15 residues. Germline V lookup: CDR1 SGDLS, CDR2 YYNGEE. The V segment lost 0 bases and the J segment 2 bases; nucleotides outside the gene matches: 5. The CDR3 loop is CASSVALSGAYEQYF. The CDR3 DNA reads as TGTGCCAGCAGCGTAGCCCTCAGCGGGGCCTACGAGCAGTACTTC.

The chain employs TRBV6-5 and TRBJ1-2, with 9 bases fitting TRBD1. Germline loops: CDR1 MNHEY, CDR2 SVGAGI. The CDR3 totals 15 residues. J was trimmed by 5 bases and V by 5 bases; bases with no gene match: 9. The CDR3 bases are TGTGCCAGCAGTCCCTCCTCGACAGGGGGATATGGCTACACCTTC. This translates into CASSPSSTGGYGYTF.

V gene TRBV10-3 combines with J gene TRBJ1-1; a possible D gene is TRBD1 (5 bases). The CDR3 is 14 amino acids. The V and J ends lost 0 bases and 1 base respectively, with 6 bases between them. In germline, CDR1 is ENHRY, CDR2 SYGVKD. The CDR3 reads CAISESTGNTEAFF. For the CDR3, the DNA is TGTGCCATCAGTGAGTCTACAGGGAACACTGAAGCTTTCTTT.

The chain is built from TRBV4-2 and TRBJ2-7; no clear D gene. Germline V gene data show CDR1 as LGHNA and CDR2 as YNFKEQ. Deletions cut 0 bases from V and 5 bases from J, with 8 bases between. CDR3 length equals 13 residues. Here the CDR3 DNA reads TGTGCCAGCAGCCAAGATGACGGAAACGAGCAGTACTTC. This codes for CASSQDDGNEQYF.

CDR3 loop: CASTEVAGSYEQYF. In DNA form, the CDR3 reads TGTGCCAGCACAGAAGTGGCCGGCTCCTACGAGCAGTACTTC. The chain links TRBV27 to TRBJ2-7; D gene ambiguous. V lost 7 bases and J 0 bases, leaving 13 bases between the germline ends. CDR1 is MNHEY and CDR2 is SMNVEV in the germline V gene (reference sequence). The CDR3 runs to 14 residues.

The chain is built from TRBV7-9 and TRBJ1-1; D remains unclear. Trimming removed 10 bases at V and 4 bases at J, with 13 bases between. CDR1 and CDR2 from the germline V gene are SEHNR and FQNEAQ (reference sequence). The CDR3 totals 12 residues. The CDR3 is CATAPAGTEAFF. In nucleotides, the CDR3 is TGTGCCACCGCACCCGCGGGCACTGAAGCTTTCTTT.

The chain employs TRBV7-2 and TRBJ1-2; maybe TRBD1 (5 bases). V shed 1 base and J shed 4 bases, with 10 bases lying between them. There are 14 residues in the CDR3. CDR1 and CDR2 (germline): SGHTA, FQGNSA. The CDR3 DNA reads as TGTGCCAGCAGCTTAGGGGTGGGGGGCTATGGCTACACCTTC. It encodes CASSLGVGGYGYTF.

The chain recombines TRBV5-1 with TRBJ2-1; D not certain. Germline lookup yields CDR1 SGHRS and CDR2 YFSETQ. V lost 1 base and J lost 6, with 14 bases in between. The CDR3 runs to 15 residues. The CDR3, as DNA: TGCGCCAGCAGCTTGTCTCTCGGGCAGCTCAATGAGCAGTTCTTC. It codes for CASSLSLGQLNEQFF.

The chain recombines TRBV9 with TRBJ2-3, with 12 bases that match TRBD1. The V and J ends lost 0 bases and 5 bases, in that order; junction bases with no gene match: 4. CDR1 and CDR2 from the germline V gene are SGDLS and YYNGEE. The CDR3 sequence is 16 residues long. The CDR3 spells CASSVEGTGGLDTQYF. The CDR3 DNA follows: TGTGCCAGCAGCGTAGAGGGGACAGGGGGCTTAGATACGCAGTATTTT.

The chain links TRBV7-9 to TRBJ2-7; D ambiguous. V gave up 0 bases and J gave up 0 bases, with 3 bases separating them. The CDR3 has 13 amino acids. Germline assignment: CDR1 SEHNR and CDR2 FQNEAQ (reference sequence). The CDR3 DNA sequence: TGTGCCAGCAGCTTAGCGGTCTCCTACGAGCAGTACTTC. Its translation: CASSLAVSYEQYF.

J is TRBJ1-4 and V is TRBV9; 9 bases map to TRBD1. Germline trimming cut 2 bases from V and 8 bases from J; bases unmatched to any gene: 7. CDR1 is SGDLS, CDR2 YYNGEE, per germline. CDR3 size: 15 residues. CDR3 loop: CASSVGQGLREKLFF. In nucleotides, the CDR3 is TGTGCCAGCAGCGTGGGACAGGGACTAAGGGAAAAACTGTTTTTT.

The rearrangement uses TRBV7-6 and TRBJ2-7; D is perhaps TRBD1 (5 bases). The CDR3 consists of 15 residues. CDR1 and CDR2 (germline): SGHVS, FNYEAQ. V lost 0 bases and J lost 0, with 9 bases in between. CDR3 nucleotides: TGTGCCAGCAGCTTAGCGGAGACAGCCTCCTACGAGCAGTACTTC. Its protein is CASSLAETASYEQYF. The full variable domain, in which reference TRBV7-6 and TRBJ2-7 provide the parts outside the CDR3, is GAGVSQSPRYKVTKRGQDVALRCDPISGHVSLYWYRQALGQGPEFLTYFNYEAQQDKSGLPNDRFSAERPEGSISTLTIQRTEQRDSAMYRCASSLAETASYEQYFGPGTRLTVT.

The chain is built from TRBV9 and TRBJ2-1; the match to TRBD2 covers 8 bases. The CDR3 loop spans 15 amino acids. Germline CDR1 is SGDLS and CDR2 is YYNGEE. V was clipped by 0 bases and J by 5 bases; unmatched bases: 4. In DNA form, the CDR3 reads TGTGCCAGCAGCGTAGAGGGACTAGGAAACAATGAGCAGTTCTTC. Residues: CASSVEGLGNNEQFF.

This chain connects TRBV4-1 to TRBJ1-4, with D possibly being TRBD1 (6 bases). This CDR3 is 16 amino acids long. From germline, CDR1 is MGHRA and CDR2 YSYEKL. Deletions cut 3 bases from V and 6 bases from J, with 17 bases between. The CDR3 loop is CASSQYLQGKDEKLFF. Written as DNA, the CDR3 is TGCGCCAGCAGCCAGTATCTACAGGGTAAAGATGAAAAACTGTTTTTT.

The rearrangement uses TRBV29-1 and TRBJ1-2; D uncertain. Trimming took 0 bases from V and 2 from J, leaving 4 bases between them. This CDR3 has 12 amino acids. CDR1 is SQVTM, CDR2 ANQGSEA, per germline. The DNA of the CDR3 is TGCAGCGTTGAAGAGGGAAACTATGGCTACACCTTC. Translation gives CSVEEGNYGYTF.

The chain links TRBV9 to TRBJ2-5; D could derive from TRBD1 or TRBD2 (7 bases each). Germline assignment: CDR1 SGDLS and CDR2 YYNGEE. Between the trimmed V and J ends, which lost 2 bases and 11 bases, there was a span of 16 bases. This CDR3 has 13 amino acids. The CDR3: CASSVGDSGEQYF. CDR3 nucleotide sequence: TGTGCCAGCAGCGTTGGGGACAGCGGGGAGCAGTACTTC.

The CDR3 DNA follows: TGTGCCAGCAGTTACGATCGAGCGGGGGAAGCAGATACGCAGTATTTT. This gives the protein CASSYDRAGEADTQYF. The chain uses TRBV6-5 and TRBJ2-3; 8 bases line up with TRBD2. Germline CDR1 MNHEY, CDR2 SVGAGI. Trimming removed 2 bases from V and 4 bases from J; junction bases left unmatched: 8. CDR3 length: 16 amino acids.

The chain is built from TRBV4-2 and TRBJ1-2, with D perhaps matching TRBD1 (6 bases). CDR3 length equals 12 residues. Trimming took off 5 bases at V and 5 bases at J, with 9 bases between the two ends. CDR1 and CDR2 (germline): LGHNA, YNFKEQ. CDR3 DNA: TGTGCCAGCAGCGCAGGACAGTATGGCTACACCTTC. Its translation is CASSAGQYGYTF.

The chain uses TRBV7-8 and TRBJ2-1; D not certain. V gave up 0 bases and J gave up 4 bases, with 7 bases separating them. CDR3 length: 14 amino acids. Looked up from germline, CDR1 is SGHVS and CDR2 is FQNEAQ. The DNA of the CDR3 is TGTGCCAGCAGCTTAGCGCCTCAGTACAATGAGCAGTTCTTC. This sequence encodes CASSLAPQYNEQFF.

This clone has only a few counts. This chain joins TRBV7-9 and TRBJ1-6; D may be TRBD1 (5 bases). V was cut by 3 bases and J by 10 bases, with 16 bases left in between. Germline values: CDR1 SEHNR, CDR2 FQNEAQ (reference sequence). The CDR3 runs to 15 residues. The CDR3 region has the DNA TGTGCCAGCAGCTTCGTGGGGGTCAGTTTCTCACCCCTCCACTTT. This translates into CASSFVGVSFSPLHF. Full variable domain (missing parts from reference TRBV7-9 and TRBJ1-6): DTGVSQNPRHKITKRGQNVTFRCDPISEHNRLYWYRQTLGQGPEFLTYFQNEAQLEKSRLLSDRFSAERPKGSFSTLEIQRTEQGDSAMYLCASSFVGVSFSPLHFGNGTRLTVT.

The V call is TRBV5-1, the J call TRBJ2-7, with TRBD2 matching 12 bases. The CDR3 is 18 residues long. Germline loops: CDR1 SGHRS, CDR2 YFSETQ. V was clipped by 0 bases and J by 3 bases; unmatched bases: 10. CDR3 DNA sequence: TGCGCCAGCAGCTTGGAGGGCACTAGCGGGGGGCCGATCTACGAGCAGTACTTC. Amino acid sequence: CASSLEGTSGGPIYEQYF. The full variable domain, its missing parts supplied by reference TRBV5-1 and TRBJ2-7, is KAGVTQTPRYLIKTRGQQVTLSCSPISGHRSVSWYQQTPGQGLQFLFEYFSETQRNKGNFPGRFSGRQFSNSRSEMNVSTLELGDSALYLCASSLEGTSGGPIYEQYFGPGTRLTVT.